These 20 T cell receptor beta chains were all obtained from the same sample, sequenced in a study of cytomegalovirus exposure and HLA in healthy donors (dated by TCRdb to 2016 to 2017). The protocol used for the library was the immunoSEQ multiplex PCR assay. For the multiplex PCR, a mixture combining 60 forward primers for TCR Vbeta segments and 13 reverse primers for TCR Jbeta segments was used. Imported from immuneACCESS, the table was reduced by TCRdb to in-frame sequences with V and J called. These copies leave out some clones; in studies compared against another copy, an unresolved V gene accounts for under half, and the cause of the remainder is not known. Here the sample has 180,000 or so clones; around three quarters occur a single time. The top ten clones comprise roughly 2.5% of the sample. Source material: PBMCs. The receptors were sampled from a woman in her twenties or thirties in good health and CMV-seropositive.

The rearrangement joins TRBV7-2 to TRBJ2-7, with D unresolved. V lost 1 base and J 3 bases, leaving 7 bases between the germline ends. Germline V gene sequence: CDR1 SGHTA, CDR2 FQGNSA. The CDR3 is 13 amino acids. The CDR3 DNA follows: TGTGCCAGCAGCTTAGGGCCCCGCTACGAGCAGTACTTC. Its protein is CASSLGPRYEQYF.

This sequence joins TRBV4-1 and TRBJ2-7, with a weak D call TRBD2 (5 bases). V was clipped by 1 base and J by 5 bases, with 15 bases between them. The CDR3 sequence is 15 residues long. CDR1 is MGHRA, CDR2 YSYEKL, per germline. CDR3 residues: CASSQGYGSGDEQYF. CDR3 nucleotide sequence: TGCGCCAGCAGCCAAGGGTACGGGTCCGGGGACGAGCAGTACTTC.

This clone was observed once. The same CDR3 can be traced to other DNA sequences in this sample. CDR3 loop: CAWSAGNYGYTF. In DNA, the CDR3 is TGTGCCTGGAGTGCGGGGAATTATGGCTACACCTTC. The chain links TRBV30 to TRBJ1-2; D not certain. V lost 1 base to trimming and J lost 5 bases, with 8 bases between them. Per the germline V gene, CDR1 is GTSNPN and CDR2 is SVGIG (reference sequence). This CDR3 spans 12 amino acids.

The table lists this clone with a count of one. The chain joins TRBV10-3 to TRBJ2-1; 9 bases map to TRBD2. Germline CDR1 is ENHRY and CDR2 is SYGVKD. The CDR3 has 15 amino acids. The trim removed 6 bases at V and 0 bases at J, leaving 3 bases unmatched. CDR3: CAIRSTSGSYNEQFF. CDR3 nucleotide sequence: TGTGCCATCAGATCGACTAGCGGCTCCTACAATGAGCAGTTCTTC.

The gene calls are TRBV5-1 and TRBJ1-2; 7 positions agree with TRBD1. Trimming cost V 2 bases and J 1 base; bases outside gene matches: 2. Germline assignment: CDR1 SGHRS and CDR2 YFSETQ. This CDR3 has 14 residues. CDR3 in amino acids: CASSFRQGNYGYTF. The CDR3 region has the DNA TGCGCCAGCAGCTTCAGACAGGGTAACTATGGCTACACCTTC.

This clone came up once. This chain links TRBV7-2 with TRBJ2-5; D possibly corresponds to TRBD1 (6 bases). V lost 0 bases to trimming and J lost 0 bases, with 11 bases between them. CDR3 length: 16 residues. Germline values: CDR1 SGHTA, CDR2 FQGNSA. The CDR3 loop is CASSLALAGDQETQYF. DNA of the CDR3: TGTGCCAGCAGCTTAGCGCTGGCAGGGGACCAAGAGACCCAGTACTTC.

This chain connects TRBV19 to TRBJ2-3, with 9 bases aligning to TRBD2. The CDR3 contains 16 residues. J was trimmed by 6 bases and V by 3 bases; bases with no gene match: 10. The germline V gene has CDR1 LNHDA and CDR2 SQIVND (reference sequence). CDR3 protein: CASSMLGGGAADTQYF. The DNA of the CDR3 is TGTGCCAGTAGTATGCTAGGCGGGGGGGCCGCGGATACGCAGTATTTT.

The rearrangement uses TRBV27 and TRBJ2-7; 9 positions agree with TRBD1. V trimming: 2 bases; J trimming: 1 base; junction bases outside the gene matches: 6. This CDR3 region has 16 residues. Germline CDR1 reads MNHEY; CDR2 reads SMNVEV (reference sequence). CDR3 protein: CASSLEGQGLSYEQYF. As DNA, the CDR3 is TGTGCCAGCAGTTTAGAGGGACAGGGCCTGTCCTACGAGCAGTACTTC.

The gene calls are TRBV28 and TRBJ1-5, with TRBD1 as a possible D gene (5 bases). V dropped 2 bases and J dropped 5 bases, with 13 bases sitting between them. The germline V gene encodes CDR1 MDHEN and CDR2 SYDVKM. The CDR3 is 15 amino acids. CDR3 sequence (DNA): TGTGCCAGCAGTTTAGAATTGCGGGGGTATCAGCCCCAGCATTTT. Its protein is CASSLELRGYQPQHF. Filled out from reference TRBV28 and TRBJ1-5, the complete variable domain reads DVKVTQSSRYLVKRTGEKVFLECVQDMDHENMFWYRQDPGLGLRLIYFSYDVKMKEKGDIPEGYSVSREKKERFSLILESASTNQTSMYLCASSLELRGYQPQHFGDGTRLSIL.

This clone was counted between two and nine times. One end of the junction is discordant with germline, which a read error may explain. This rearrangement joins TRBV9 to TRBJ2-4, with 7 bases aligning to TRBD1. From germline, CDR1 is SGDLS and CDR2 YYNGEE. The CDR3 covers 15 residues. CDR3 loop: CASSVYGTVENSQYF. The CDR3 coding sequence is TGTGCCAGCAGCGTATACGGGACAGTGGAAAACAGTCAGTACTTC.

The chain joins TRBV5-3 to TRBJ1-3; 7 nucleotides line up with TRBD1. TRBV5-3 is identified as an open reading frame with a role that is uncertain. With V trimmed by 4 bases and J by 0 bases, 4 bases remained unmatched. This CDR3 is 15 amino acids long. CDR3 amino acids: CARSPGQNSGNTIYF. The CDR3 coding sequence is TGTGCCAGAAGCCCGGGACAGAACTCTGGAAACACCATATATTTT.

V is TRBV2 and J is TRBJ1-1, with D possibly matching TRBD1 (5 bases). Per germline, CDR1 SNHLY and CDR2 FYNNEI. The CDR3 is made up of 11 amino acids. V was pared by 8 bases and J by 12 bases, with 16 bases between. CDR3 region: CASLPGRGTFF. In DNA form, the CDR3 reads TGTGCCAGCCTTCCGGGACGGGGGACTTTCTTT.

The J gene is TRBJ2-7, the V gene TRBV5-1, with a possible D match to TRBD1 (5 bases). V shed 5 bases and J shed 3 bases, with 21 bases lying between them. CDR3 length equals 16 residues. Germline values: CDR1 SGHRS, CDR2 YFSETQ. This chain's CDR3 is CASSFAWGPGSYEQYF. CDR3 nucleotide sequence: TGCGCCAGCAGTTTCGCGTGGGGCCCAGGTAGCTACGAGCAGTACTTC.

The chain links TRBV5-4 to TRBJ1-2, with 8 nucleotides matching TRBD1. Germline CDR1 is SGHNT and CDR2 is YYREEE (reference sequence). Unmatched junction bases numbered 3, after V lost 3 bases and J lost 2 bases. This CDR3 has 14 amino acids. This CDR3 is CASSWTGMNYGYTF. In nucleotides, the CDR3 is TGTGCCAGCAGCTGGACAGGGATGAACTATGGCTACACCTTC.

The chain is built from TRBV28 and TRBJ2-5, with D perhaps TRBD1 (6 bases). The CDR3 extends over 14 amino acids. V shed 6 bases and J shed 4 bases, with 15 bases lying between them. Germline V gene data show CDR1 as MDHEN and CDR2 as SYDVKM. The CDR3 nucleotides read TGTGCCAGCAGCGGGACACCCCAAAGAGAGACCCAGTACTTC. It yields the protein CASSGTPQRETQYF.

This chain joins TRBV5-1 and TRBJ2-1; maybe TRBD2 (6 bases). The V and J ends lost 5 bases and 7 bases respectively, with 16 bases between them. This CDR3 is 14 amino acids long. Germline V gives CDR1 SGHRS, CDR2 YFSETQ. This chain's CDR3 is CASRSGGVGNEQFF. In DNA form, the CDR3 reads TGCGCCAGCAGAAGCGGCGGGGTCGGGAATGAGCAGTTCTTC.

The chain combines TRBV4-3 with TRBJ1-5, with D maybe TRBD1 (5 bases). The CDR3 sequence is 17 residues long. CDR1 LGHNA and CDR2 YSLEER come from the germline V gene. V shed 1 base and J shed 0 bases, with 13 bases lying between them. CDR3: CASSQVRVPYSNQPQHF. The CDR3, as DNA: TGCGCCAGCAGCCAAGTCAGGGTCCCTTATAGCAATCAGCCCCAGCATTTT.

This clone was seen a few times. V gene TRBV28 combines with J gene TRBJ1-2, with 7 positions matching TRBD1. CDR1 MDHEN and CDR2 SYDVKM come from the germline V gene. This CDR3 comprises 14 residues. V shed 3 bases and J 3 bases; nucleotides not matched to a gene: 4. The CDR3 region has the DNA TGTGCCAGCAGTTTTTCCGGACAGGACTATGGCTACACCTTC. This translates into CASSFSGQDYGYTF.

This rearrangement joins TRBV9 to TRBJ2-3; 7 bases agree with TRBD2. The CDR3 spans 17 residues. From germline, CDR1 is SGDLS and CDR2 YYNGEE. V was pared by 0 bases and J by 2 bases, with 9 bases of the junction left unmatched. The chain's CDR3 is CASSVEGRAVLTDTQYF. In nucleotides, the CDR3 is TGTGCCAGCAGCGTAGAGGGGAGGGCTGTCCTCACAGATACGCAGTATTTT.

This chain joins TRBV7-2 and TRBJ2-3; 12 bases are a match to TRBD2. Germline trimming cut 10 bases from V and 4 bases from J; bases unmatched to any gene: 3. CDR1 and CDR2 (germline): SGHTA, FQGNSA. This CDR3 has 13 residues. The CDR3 loop reads CAISSGGADTQYF. The CDR3 nucleotides read TGTGCCATTTCTAGCGGGGGGGCAGATACGCAGTATTTT. Full variable domain (outside the CDR3, taken from reference TRBV7-2 and TRBJ2-3): GAGVSQSPSNKVTEKGKDVELRCDPISGHTALYWYRQSLGQGLEFLIYFQGNSAPDKSGLPSDRFSAERTGGSVSTLTIQRTQQEDSAVYLCAISSGGADTQYFGPGTRLTVL.